The 16 T cell receptor beta chains below come from one sample, sequenced in a study of OX40 agonist ivuxolimab in advanced cancers. Sequencing was performed with immunoSEQ multiplex PCR; in TCRdb, only in-frame clones are kept and a portion is missing. The sample holds roughly 110,000 clones, 75% to 95% seen once. Sequences were derived from CD4+ or CD8+ T cells sorted from blood, sampled in a trial of the OX40 agonist ivuxolimab. All receptors derive from an adult with an advanced solid tumor such as melanoma, head and neck, liver or kidney cancer.

CDR3 nucleotides: TGTGCCAGCAGCTGGGATGGACTAGTCCAGTACTTC. This sequence encodes CASSWDGLVQYF. The chain links TRBV7-2 to TRBJ2-5; the match to TRBD2 covers 7 bases. This CDR3 has 12 amino acids. Trimming cost V 4 bases and J 10 bases; bases outside gene matches: 6. Germline CDR1 is SGHTA and CDR2 is FQGNSA.

The gene calls are TRBV20-1 and TRBJ1-3; D remains unclear. V dropped 6 bases and J dropped 4 bases, with 7 bases sitting between them. This CDR3 region has 11 residues. Germline values: CDR1 DFQATT, CDR2 SNEGSKA (reference sequence). The CDR3 is CSANGGNTIYF. CDR3 sequence (DNA): TGCAGTGCAAATGGGGGAAACACCATATATTTT.

The chain joins TRBV28 to TRBJ1-1; D unclear. Germline CDR1 is MDHEN and CDR2 is SYDVKM. The germline V and J ends were trimmed by 3 bases and 6 bases, with 11 bases remaining between them. The length of the CDR3 is 13 residues. The CDR3 loop is CASSFMGWAEAFF. Here the CDR3 DNA reads TGTGCCAGCAGTTTTATGGGTTGGGCTGAAGCTTTCTTT.

This chain uses TRBV9 with TRBJ1-5; D remains unclear. The CDR3 extends over 15 amino acids. Trimming shortened V by 0 bases and J by 0 bases, and 7 bases separated the two germline ends. CDR1 SGDLS and CDR2 YYNGEE come from the germline V gene. The CDR3 DNA reads TGTGCCAGCAGCGTAGACAGCGGTAGCAATCAGCCCCAGCATTTT. It translates to CASSVDSGSNQPQHF. Together with reference TRBV9 and TRBJ1-5, the CDR3 gives the full variable domain: DSGVTQTPKHLITATGQRVTLRCSPRSGDLSVYWYQQSLDQGLQFLIQYYNGEERAKGNILERFSAQQFPDLHSELNLSSLELGDSALYFCASSVDSGSNQPQHFGDGTRLSIL.

This clone was observed a single time. The rearrangement uses TRBV28 and TRBJ2-3; D remains unclear. This CDR3 is built from 13 residues. V was pared by 2 bases and J by 4 bases, with 7 bases between. Germline CDR1 and CDR2: MDHEN and SYDVKM. CDR3 protein: CASSLRYPDTQYF. DNA of the CDR3: TGTGCCAGCAGTTTACGGTACCCAGATACGCAGTATTTT.

This chain joins TRBV7-3 and TRBJ2-2, with 9 bases identical to TRBD1. CDR1 is SGHTA and CDR2 is FQGTGA in the germline V gene. CDR3 length: 15 amino acids. Trimming took 2 bases from V and 3 from J; bases not matched to a gene: 1. The CDR3 DNA reads as TGTGCCAGCAGCTTAGACAGGGGGGACACCGGGGAGCTGTTTTTT. This translates into CASSLDRGDTGELFF.

The chain couples TRBV14 to TRBJ1-2; D gene ambiguous. V was shortened by 3 bases and J by 4 bases, with 12 bases between the two germline ends. This CDR3 is built from 14 residues. Germline V lookup: CDR1 SGHDN, CDR2 FVKESK. The CDR3 loop is CASSQRGELYGYTF. The CDR3 DNA reads as TGTGCCAGCAGCCAGCGGGGTGAACTCTATGGCTACACCTTC.

The chain joins TRBV12-5 to TRBJ1-3; D gene ambiguous. V shed 3 bases and J shed 5 bases, with 11 bases lying between them. The CDR3 totals 14 residues. Per germline, CDR1 LGHNT and CDR2 FRNRAP. CDR3 DNA sequence: TGTGCTAGTGGTTTCGGAGGGATGCGAAACACCATATATTTT. It encodes CASGFGGMRNTIYF.

In this sample, this clone turned up once. V and J are TRBV7-2 and TRBJ2-7, with no clear D. CDR3 size: 12 residues. Germline loops: CDR1 SGHTA, CDR2 FQGNSA. V was clipped by 4 bases and J by 4 bases, with 8 bases between them. The CDR3: CASSSHRYEQYF. Written as DNA, the CDR3 is TGTGCCAGCAGCTCCCACAGATACGAGCAGTACTTC.

The chain couples TRBV29-1 to TRBJ1-1; D might be TRBD1 (6 bases). V lost 5 bases and J lost 3, with 16 bases in between. Germline V gene sequence: CDR1 SQVTM, CDR2 ANQGSEA. CDR3 size: 14 residues. The CDR3 spells CSVTGLNRDTEAFF. CDR3 in DNA: TGCAGCGTTACAGGGTTGAATAGGGACACTGAAGCTTTCTTT.

For this clone: An end of the junction differs from the germline gene, which may be a read error. The chain recombines TRBV12-5 with TRBJ1-1; 9 nucleotides match TRBD1. CDR1 is LGHNT and CDR2 is FRNRAP in the germline V gene. CDR3 length: 14 residues. The CDR3 DNA sequence: TGTGCTAGTGGCTTGGGACAGGGGAACACTGAAGCTTTCTTT. Residues: CASGLGQGNTEAFF.

Written as DNA, the CDR3 is TGTGCCAGCAGCTTCCGGCTCCGGGGGGGGCTCGAAAAACTGTTTTTT. Its translation: CASSFRLRGGLEKLFF. V and J are TRBV5-8 and TRBJ1-4; weak D call: TRBD1 (6 bases). V was trimmed by 2 bases and J by 8 bases, leaving 19 bases between them. CDR3 length: 16 amino acids. Per the germline V gene, CDR1 is SGHTS and CDR2 is YDEGEE.

This rearrangement joins TRBV6-5 to TRBJ2-7; a possible D gene is TRBD2 (7 bases). Germline V gene lookup returns CDR1 MNHEY and CDR2 SVGAGI. V was cut by 5 bases and J by 0 bases, with 14 bases left in between. The CDR3 has 15 residues. CDR3 sequence reads: CASSISGGLSYEQYF. In nucleotides, the CDR3 is TGTGCCAGCAGTATATCGGGGGGCCTCTCCTACGAGCAGTACTTC.

The chain has TRBV5-8 and TRBJ2-2, with 8 bases fitting TRBD2. CDR3 length: 15 residues. Germline CDR1 SGHTS, CDR2 YDEGEE. The V and J ends lost 2 bases and 5 bases, in that order; junction bases with no gene match: 5. The CDR3 reads CASSFGLARTGELFF. DNA of the CDR3: TGTGCCAGCAGCTTTGGACTAGCCAGAACCGGGGAGCTGTTTTTT.

This chain joins TRBV27 and TRBJ2-3; 9 bases match TRBD2. Germline V gene data show CDR1 as MNHEY and CDR2 as SMNVEV (reference sequence). J was trimmed by 2 bases and V by 4 bases; bases with no gene match: 10. This CDR3 has 17 amino acids. CDR3 bases: TGTGCCAGCAGTTCCTTACTGACTAGCGGTTCCACAGATACGCAGTATTTT. Its translation: CASSSLLTSGSTDTQYF.

V gene TRBV28 combines with J gene TRBJ2-7, with TRBD2 identical over 12 bases. The CDR3 is 17 residues long. Unmatched junction bases numbered 6, after V lost 2 bases and J lost 1 base. Germline assignment: CDR1 MDHEN and CDR2 SYDVKM. CDR3 in DNA: TGTGCCAGCAGTTTAGGAACTAGCGGGAGGAGATCCTACGAGCAGTACTTC. Its protein is CASSLGTSGRRSYEQYF.